Listed below are T cell receptor beta chains from one sample, sequenced in a study of OX40 agonist ivuxolimab in advanced cancers. Produced via immunoSEQ multiplex PCR; TCRdb's table is partial and in-frame only. This repertoire shows tens of thousands of clones, less than 85% found once; its top ten account for about 0.4%. The sequencing used CD4+ or CD8+ T cells sorted from blood, collected in a trial of the OX40 agonist ivuxolimab. The receptors here all came from an adult with an advanced solid tumor such as melanoma, head and neck, liver or kidney cancer. The CDR3 runs from the conserved cysteine through the conserved F or W.

v_call: TRBV7-2; cdr3_aa: CASSLADTQYF
v_call: TRBV19; cdr3_aa: CASRTNQANEQFF
v_call: TRBV13; cdr3_aa: CASSFGTGKHQPQHF
v_call: TRBV6-6; cdr3_aa: CASTRTREETQYF
v_call: TRBV7-9; cdr3_aa: CASSKTGTLNTGELFF
v_call: TRBV5-1; cdr3_aa: CASSIGTANTEAFF
v_call: TRBV5-1; cdr3_aa: CASSIHSGRALFTDTQYF
v_call: TRBV9; cdr3_aa: CASSVSGSRGQETQYF
v_call: TRBV30; cdr3_aa: CAWSSRYRGPTMNTEAFF
v_call: TRBV19; cdr3_aa: CASIARLGNTIYF
v_call: TRBV30; cdr3_aa: CAWSVRVGGLRNEKLFF
v_call: TRBV7-9; cdr3_aa: CASRNSGAADTQYF
v_call: TRBV7-8; cdr3_aa: CASSLAQGLETQYF
v_call: TRBV14; cdr3_aa: CASSYRTSSSPLHF
v_call: TRBV5-6; cdr3_aa: CASSWGSNTEAFF